This TCR beta chain appears in the sequencing data of a study of T cell repertoires in cytomegalovirus infection (dated by TCRdb to the late 2010s). Background on the whole study: Donor HLA type was relevant to the analysis, because carriage of CMV infection together with the matching HLA type was indicated by public TCR beta signatures. Findings and caveats that apply to the study as a whole: In the ex vivo response, HLA-C-restricted CMV-specific TCR beta clonotypes were dominant, and in two of eight donors the single most frequent clonotype came from this HLA-C-restricted group. In both this cohort and an independent roughly 350-donor cohort, the cumulative frequency of public TCR beta family members distinguished carriers of CMV infection plus the relevant HLA type.

Germline trimming: 5 bases from V, 5 bases from J; junction bases outside gene matches: 5. CDR1 and CDR2, looked up from the germline V gene, are KGHSH and LQKENI. The CDR3 contains 14 residues, cysteine and phenylalanine counted. Only the CDR3 region is kept as DNA, spanning 42 bases read in frame from base 1. This clonotype was observed a handful of times. Its antigen is currently not known. No base qualities exist here, and no much larger clone lies one base off it. Sequencing was carried out with an Illumina HiSeq 1500. TCRdb ran its own pipeline on the public reads, namely fastp trimming at Q25 and MiXCR clone calling, and kept in-frame beta chains. Each CDR3 protein appears once, grouped with its most common genes and DNA. Across this sample there are 200,000 to 300,000 distinct CDR3 sequences, with 8% to 9.5% seen only once. The ten top clones hold roughly 16% of the sample.

Recombination joined TRBV18 with TRBJ2-7, with 11 middle bases fitting TRBD1. Sequencing was carried out using PBMCs. The clonotype was recovered from a human donor in good health (CMV status not recorded). Some clones in this sample may be carry-over from other donors' samples. In nucleotide form, the sequence is TGTGCCAGCTCAGCGGGACAGGGGGTTGACGAGCAGTACTTC. It codes for CASSAGQGVDEQYF.